These T cell receptor beta chains were read from a single sample in a study of T cell changes during pregnancy in multiple sclerosis. Generated by immunoSEQ multiplex PCR, the TCRdb table keeps only in-frame clones and is missing some. The table has tens of thousands of clones, under 95% seen once; the top ten hold under 0.95%. Sequencing was performed on peripheral blood, taken before pregnancy. These receptors all stem from a female donor with multiple sclerosis, enrolled in a pregnancy study. Both conserved end residues are part of each CDR3. Each record gives: clone size, J gene, V gene, CDR3 protein. A row's size may be missing; if present it is once, few, many or a size class.

.,TRBJ1-2,TRBV5-8,CASSPGQGAPYGYTF
.,TRBJ1-2,TRBV6-1,CASIGGLLGGYTF
.,TRBJ1-2,TRBV2,CASSAFGGAVGYTF
once,TRBJ2-2,TRBV25-1,CASGQGEGELFF
.,TRBJ1-5,TRBV28,CASRRPGQPQHF
.,TRBJ2-5,TRBV5-5,CASSSRPRGQETQYF
.,TRBJ1-1,TRBV7-9,CASSLHRGPERAEAFF
.,TRBJ1-2,TRBV10-3,CATNRDPNKGYTF
.,TRBJ1-1,TRBV25-1,CASSGAREAFF
once,TRBJ1-4,TRBV7-9,CASSLRGTNEKLFF
.,TRBJ2-7,TRBV28,CASSPGRDREQYF
.,TRBJ1-5,TRBV28,CASSLWGGQGNQPQHF
.,TRBJ2-5,TRBV29-1,CSVVLQGEGETQYF
.,TRBJ2-7,TRBV4-2,CASSQRTSGPYEQYF
.,TRBJ2-1,TRBV18,CASSPGAEQFF
.,TRBJ1-1,TRBV27,CASSLYGYTEAFF
.,TRBJ1-5,TRBV27,CASSPTLTVPSNQPQHF
.,TRBJ2-3,TRBV4-1,CASRKSGSTDTQYF